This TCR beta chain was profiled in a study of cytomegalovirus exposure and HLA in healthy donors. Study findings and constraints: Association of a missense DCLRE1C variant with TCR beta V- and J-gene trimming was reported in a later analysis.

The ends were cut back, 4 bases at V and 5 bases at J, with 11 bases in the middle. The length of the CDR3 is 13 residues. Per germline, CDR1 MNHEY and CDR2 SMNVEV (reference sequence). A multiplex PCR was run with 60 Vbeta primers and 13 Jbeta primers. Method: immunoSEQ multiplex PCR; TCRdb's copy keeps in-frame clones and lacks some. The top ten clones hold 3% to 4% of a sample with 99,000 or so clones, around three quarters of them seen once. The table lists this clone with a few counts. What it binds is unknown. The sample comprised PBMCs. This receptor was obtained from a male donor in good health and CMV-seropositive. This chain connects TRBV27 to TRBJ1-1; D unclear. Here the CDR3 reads CASSSWRETEAFF. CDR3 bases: TGTGCCAGCAGTTCGTGGAGGGAGACTGAAGCTTTCTTT.